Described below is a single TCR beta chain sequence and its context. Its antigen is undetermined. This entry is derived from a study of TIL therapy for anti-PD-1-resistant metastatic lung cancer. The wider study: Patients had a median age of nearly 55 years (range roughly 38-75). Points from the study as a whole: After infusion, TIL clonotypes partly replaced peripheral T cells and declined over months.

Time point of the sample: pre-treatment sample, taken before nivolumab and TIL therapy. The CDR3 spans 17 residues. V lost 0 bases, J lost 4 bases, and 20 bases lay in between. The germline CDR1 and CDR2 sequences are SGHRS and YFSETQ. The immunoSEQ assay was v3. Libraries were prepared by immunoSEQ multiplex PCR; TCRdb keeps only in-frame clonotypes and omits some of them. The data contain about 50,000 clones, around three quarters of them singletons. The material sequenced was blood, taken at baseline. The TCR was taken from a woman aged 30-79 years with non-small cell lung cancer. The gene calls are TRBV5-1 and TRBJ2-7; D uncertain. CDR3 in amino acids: CASSLGSRSRSDYEQYF. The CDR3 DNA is TGCGCCAGCAGCTTGGGCTCCAGGTCAAGATCTGATTACGAGCAGTACTTC.